This T cell receptor (beta chain) was sequenced in a study of T cell changes during pregnancy in multiple sclerosis. The protocol was immunoSEQ multiplex PCR, while the TCRdb copy is restricted to in-frame clones and leaves out a portion. The data show some 94,000 clones, around 93% seen once. V was trimmed by 2 bases and J by 3 bases, leaving 13 bases between them. This CDR3 contains 15 residues. The germline CDR1 and CDR2 sequences are MNHEY and SVGAGI. The V and J genes are TRBV6-5 and TRBJ1-1; D unresolved. Material: peripheral blood, obtained in the first trimester of pregnancy. This receptor was obtained from a female donor in good health, enrolled as a control in a pregnancy study. The CDR3 region is CASSYSEIRDTEAFF. CDR3 nucleotide sequence: TGTGCCAGCAGTTACAGTGAGATTCGGGACACTGAAGCTTTCTTT.